These T cell receptor beta chains were read from a single sample in a study of CD8+CD57+ T cells in acquired aplastic anemia. One entry per CDR3 protein, called by TCRdb with MiXCR from the reads. The sample contains about 400,000 distinct CDR3 sequences, 60% to 80% of which appear only once. Sequenced sample: sorted CD4+, CD8+, or CD8+CD57+ T cells (not recorded which) from PBMCs. These receptors were obtained from a human donor in good health, serving as a control. CDR3s include the opening cysteine and the closing phenylalanine or tryptophan. The D gene is left open where the match is weak. Clone size appears in some rows only: once, few, many, or a class for an expanded clone.

V	size	D	J	DNA	CDR3
TRBV20-1	NA	NA	TRBJ2-7	TGCAGTGCTTACCGACACGGAAACGAAAAGTACTTC	CSAYRHGNEKYF
TRBV7-8	NA	NA	TRBJ1-6	NA	CASSLPSSEQYFGF
TRBV11-2	NA	NA	TRBJ2-1	TGTGCCACCAGCTTAGAGTGTGCCCCGACCAATGAGCAGTTCTTC	CATSLECAPTNEQFF
TRBV2	once	TRBD2	TRBJ2-6	TGTGCCAGCGAAGGATGGTTAGCGGGAGCCGGGGCCAACGTCCTGACTTTC	CASEGWLAGAGANVLTF
TRBV12-3/TRBV12-4	NA	NA	TRBJ1-1	TGTGCCAGCAGTCGTCAGGGGTTGGAAGCTTTCTTT	CASSRQGLEAFF
TRBV9	NA	NA	TRBJ2-3	TGTGCCAGCTCCCCAGCGAGAGTTACAACTAGCACAGATACGCAGTATTTT	CASSPARVTTSTDTQYF
TRBV7-2	NA	TRBD2	TRBJ2-5	TGTGCCAGCAGCTTATCTGTGGGGGGGGGACGAGAGACCCAGTACTTC	CASSLSVGGGRETQYF
TRBV2	once	NA	TRBJ1-1	TGTGCCAGCAGTGAACTTGAAGGCGCCCCGAGCACTGAAGCTTTCTTT	CASSELEGAPSTEAFF
TRBV12-3/TRBV12-4	many	TRBD1	TRBJ1-1	TGTGCCAGCACCAAGACAGGGTCGGGGACTGAAGCTTTCTTT	CASTKTGSGTEAFF
TRBV5-1	NA	TRBD1	TRBJ2-2	TGCGCCAGCAGCCTGGCCGGGACAGGGCGGAACTCCGGCGAGCTGTTTTTT	CASSLAGTGRNSGELFF
TRBV2	many	NA	TRBJ1-1	TGTGCCAGCAGTAGGGACAAGAACACTGAAGCTTTCTTT	CASSRDKNTEAFF
TRBV6-1	many	NA	TRBJ1-1	TGTGCCAGCAGTGATTATGCAGGAGCGAACACTGAAGCTTTCTTT	CASSDYAGANTEAFF
TRBV6-1	many	NA	TRBJ1-6	TGTGCCGGCGCTACTAAGCGCTCCTATAATTCACCCCTCCACTTT	CAGATKRSYNSPLHF
TRBV12-3/TRBV12-4	NA	TRBD1	TRBJ1-6	TGTGCCAGCAGAGTAGTCGGGACAGGCCTTAATTCACCCCTCCACTTT	CASRVVGTGLNSPLHF
TRBV20-1	many	TRBD2	TRBJ2-1	TGCAGTGCCGCGACTAGCGGGGCCAACAATGAGCAGTTCTTC	CSAATSGANNEQFF
TRBV25-1	NA	TRBD1	TRBJ2-7	TGTGCCAGCAGCTCCAACCCACGGACAGGGCAGAACAAGCAGTACTTC	CASSSNPRTGQNKQYF
TRBV7-3	NA	TRBD1	TRBJ1-2	TGTGCCAGCACCAAGGTTGAGGGGGCGGGTGGCTACACATTC	CASTKVEGAGGYTF
TRBV7-9	once	NA	TRBJ1-1	TGTGCCAGCAGCTTAAAAGGGGAGGGTGAAGCTGCCTTT	CASSLKGEGEAAF
TRBV20-1	once	NA	TRBJ1-2	TGCAGTGCCTTCGCGCGGGGGAATGACTACACCTTC	CSAFARGNDYTF
TRBV4-3	many	TRBD1	TRBJ2-7	TGCGCCAGCAGCCAAGATCGAACAGGGGGCAGCTACGAGCAGTACTTC	CASSQDRTGGSYEQYF
TRBV10-3	NA	NA	TRBJ2-1	TGTGCCATCAGTGAGGAGGGTACAGGGCCCAATGATCTGGGCTTC	CAISEEGTGPNDLGF
TRBV11-1	many	NA	TRBJ2-3	TGTGCCAGCAGACTTTCGTACAGGGTGGCAGATACGCAGTATTTT	CASRLSYRVADTQYF
TRBV3-2	few	NA	TRBJ1-3	TGTGCCAGCAGCCAAGTTCGCGCCGGAGAAATCTCTGGAAACACCATATATTTT	CASSQVRAGEISGNTIYF
TRBV3-2	NA	NA	TRBJ1-5	TGTGCCAGCAGCCAGACTCCGGGACGAGGGTGCGGGAAATCAGCCCCAGCATTT	CASSQTPGRGCGKSAPAF
TRBV5-5	many	TRBD2	TRBJ2-5	TGTGCCAGCAGCTTCCGACTAGCGGGGGGGCCTGGGACCCAGTACTTC	CASSFRLAGGPGTQYF
TRBV6-5	NA	NA	TRBJ1-2	TGTGCCAGCTATAGGACATATGAGGACGGCTACACCTTC	CASYRTYEDGYTF